Following are 25 T cell receptor beta chains from one sample sequenced in a study of blood T cells in healthy people across ages. With a J-beta primer mix and a sample-barcoded 5' primer, a second PCR ran 7 to 11 cycles. A single record per CDR3 protein comes from TCRdb applying MiXCR to the 5' RACE reads. The data contain approximately 1.5 million distinct CDR3 sequences, about 32% of them singletons. Specimen: blood. The receptors derive from a woman aged 25 to 39 in good health.

A single count supports this clonotype. A much larger clone differs by one base, so this may be a read error. V is TRBV12-3 or TRBV12-4 and J is TRBJ2-3; TRBD2 matches at 7 bases. This CDR3 is built from 16 residues. The CDR3 sequence: CASSPWGGITGDAQYF. The CDR3 DNA is TGTGCCAGCAGTCCCTGGGGGGGTATTACGGGAGATGCGCAGTATTTT.

This clonotype was detected only a few times. The J gene is TRBJ2-7, the V gene TRBV28; TRBD1 matches at 10 bases. This CDR3 is 16 amino acids long. Trimming removed 6 bases from V and 3 bases from J; junction bases left unmatched: 11. The germline V gene encodes CDR1 MDHEN and CDR2 SYDVKM. The CDR3, as DNA: TGTGCCAGCAGCCCTCTGGGGGACAGGGGACTCTACGAGCAGTACTTC. Translating it yields CASSPLGDRGLYEQYF.

The V call is TRBV20-1, the J call TRBJ2-4; either TRBD1 or TRBD2 may fit D (5 bases each). V was pared by 6 bases and J by 0 bases, with 15 bases between. The V gene's germline CDR1 is DFQATT and CDR2 SNEGSKA (reference sequence). The CDR3 contains 15 residues. DNA for the CDR3: TGCAGTGCCCTCCCGGGGCAGCTAGCCAAAAACATTCAGTACTTC. This gives the protein CSALPGQLAKNIQYF.

This clonotype came up a few times. The chain combines TRBV12-3 or TRBV12-4 with TRBJ1-2; TRBD1 might be the D (6 bases). This CDR3 is built from 15 residues. V was cut by 3 bases and J by 2 bases, with 13 bases left in between. The CDR3, as DNA: TGTGCCAGCAGTTTGGGGGGCAGGGTAAACTATGGCTACACCTTC. This sequence encodes CASSLGGRVNYGYTF.

The rearrangement joins TRBV5-1 to TRBJ1-1, with D tentatively TRBD1 (6 bases). This CDR3 is 16 amino acids long. Germline V gene lookup returns CDR1 SGHRS and CDR2 YFSETQ. V shed 3 bases and J shed 1 base, with 16 bases lying between them. In nucleotides, the CDR3 is TGCGCCAGCAGCTCACTAAGGACAGTGACGAACACTGAAGCTTTCTTT. Translating gives CASSSLRTVTNTEAFF.

This clonotype has a count of ten or more. This chain joins TRBV10-3 and TRBJ2-1; D not resolved. The CDR3 covers 15 residues. Germline CDR1 is ENHRY and CDR2 is SYGVKD. Trimming removed 4 bases from V and 4 bases from J, with 14 bases in between. CDR3 amino acids: CAISVGSDPYNEQFF. The CDR3, as DNA: TGTGCCATCAGTGTAGGGTCGGACCCTTACAATGAGCAGTTCTTC.

In the case of this clonotype: Since a much larger clone is just one base distant, this may be a read error. The J gene is TRBJ2-7, the V gene TRBV6-2 or TRBV6-3, with 7 bases aligning to TRBD2. Trimming removed 2 bases from V and 3 bases from J; junction bases left unmatched: 1. The CDR3 is made up of 13 amino acids. Germline-derived CDR1 and CDR2 are MNHEY and SVGEGT. The CDR3 protein is CASSYTGGYEQYF. Written as DNA, the CDR3 is TGTGCCAGCAGTTACACGGGGGGCTACGAGCAGTACTTC.

The chain joins TRBV7-8 to TRBJ2-4; a possible D gene is TRBD2 (6 bases). CDR3 length equals 16 residues. V lost 5 bases and J lost 3, with 17 bases in between. Germline V lookup: CDR1 SGHVS, CDR2 FQNEAQ. Written as DNA, the CDR3 is TGTGCCAGCAGCAGCCGTAGGGAGGAAGGCAAAAACATTCAGTACTTC. As protein: CASSSRREEGKNIQYF.

The V and J genes are TRBV15 and TRBJ2-7, with D perhaps TRBD1 (5 bases). The CDR3 is 13 amino acids. Germline CDR1 LNHNV, CDR2 YYDKDF (reference sequence). V was cut by 1 base and J by 4 bases, with 8 bases left in between. The CDR3 DNA follows: TGTGCCACCAGCAGAGTCAGGGCTTACGAGCAGTACTTC. Translating gives CATSRVRAYEQYF.

There are a few counts of this clonotype. The rearrangement joins TRBV3-1 to TRBJ2-1; 11 bases line up with TRBD2. V was clipped by 3 bases and J by 7 bases; unmatched bases: 2. The CDR3 is 14 residues long. Germline-derived CDR1 and CDR2 are LGHDT and YNNKEL (reference sequence). CDR3 in DNA: TGTGCCAGCAGCCAGACTAGCGGGGTTAATGAGCAGTTCTTC. Translating gives CASSQTSGVNEQFF.

The gene calls are TRBV18 and TRBJ2-3; a possible D gene is TRBD1 (5 bases). The CDR3 extends over 17 amino acids. The V gene lost 2 bases and the J gene lost 2 bases, with 17 bases spanning the gap. Germline CDR1 and CDR2: KGHSH and LQKENI. CDR3 residues: CASSPGQPSITTDTQYF. The CDR3 DNA follows: TGTGCCAGCTCACCAGGACAACCCTCAATCACCACAGATACGCAGTATTTT.

This clonotype has just a few counts. The chain links TRBV5-1 to TRBJ1-1, with D hard to call. The germline CDR1 and CDR2 sequences are SGHRS and YFSETQ. CDR3 length: 13 residues. V lost 1 base and J lost 7, with 11 bases in between. CDR3 sequence (DNA): TGCGCCAGCAGCTTGTATGGGAACGGTGAAGCTTTCTTT. Its protein is CASSLYGNGEAFF.

This chain links TRBV9 with TRBJ2-7; D ambiguous. From germline, CDR1 is SGDLS and CDR2 YYNGEE. This CDR3 has 13 residues. Trimming pared 4 bases from V and 4 bases from J, leaving 12 bases between. The CDR3 region has the DNA TGTGCCAGCAGCCCACCGCTGAGGTACGAGCAGTACTTC. Its translation: CASSPPLRYEQYF. The entire variable domain, with the rest obtained from reference TRBV9 and TRBJ2-7, is as follows: DSGVTQTPKHLITATGQRVTLRCSPRSGDLSVYWYQQSLDQGLQFLIQYYNGEERAKGNILERFSAQQFPDLHSELNLSSLELGDSALYFCASSPPLRYEQYFGPGTRLTVT.

This clonotype appeared many times. The gene calls are TRBV29-1 and TRBJ2-7; 9 bases match TRBD2. Germline values: CDR1 SQVTM, CDR2 ANQGSEA. The CDR3 extends over 14 amino acids. J lost 7 bases, V lost 3 bases, and 10 bases had no gene match. The CDR3: CSVEREGLGGEQYF. The CDR3 coding sequence is TGCAGCGTTGAGCGGGAGGGCCTCGGTGGGGAGCAGTACTTC.

The rearrangement links TRBV7-3 to TRBJ2-7; TRBD2 aligns across 7 bases. Trimming cost V 8 bases and J 1 base; bases outside gene matches: 5. This CDR3 comprises 13 residues. Germline V lookup: CDR1 SGHTA, CDR2 FQGTGA. The CDR3: CASGASGSYEQYF. For the CDR3, the DNA is TGTGCCAGCGGAGCTAGCGGATCCTACGAGCAGTACTTC.

This clonotype was seen a handful of times. The chain links TRBV29-1 to TRBJ2-2; no firm D call. CDR3 length: 14 residues. The V gene's germline CDR1 is SQVTM and CDR2 ANQGSEA. V was trimmed by 4 bases and J by 5 bases, leaving 14 bases between them. The CDR3: CSVAPTLGTGELFF. The CDR3 DNA is TGCAGCGTTGCGCCGACACTGGGAACCGGGGAGCTGTTTTTT.

This clonotype appeared a few times. The rearrangement joins TRBV27 to TRBJ2-1, with 7 bases identical to TRBD1. The CDR3 consists of 15 residues. V lost 6 bases and J lost 9; bases outside the gene matches: 14. Looked up from germline, CDR1 is MNHEY and CDR2 is SMNVEV (reference sequence). DNA for the CDR3: TGTGCCAGCAGCTTACCCTACAGGGGCAACGGTGAGCAGTTCTTC. Its translation: CASSLPYRGNGEQFF.

The chain has TRBV27 and TRBJ2-5; D ambiguous. This CDR3 comprises 10 residues. V lost 10 bases to trimming and J lost 7 bases, with 10 bases between them. CDR1 is MNHEY, CDR2 SMNVEV, per germline (reference sequence). The CDR3 DNA reads as TGTGCCACGCCCCCGAGGACCCAGTACTTC. Its protein is CATPPRTQYF.

The J gene is TRBJ2-3, the V gene TRBV7-8, with 9 bases identical to TRBD2. Germline trimming cut 5 bases from V and 0 bases from J; bases unmatched to any gene: 15. The germline V gene has CDR1 SGHVS and CDR2 FQNEAQ. This CDR3 comprises 19 residues. CDR3 amino acids: CASSEPAIGTSTSTDTQYF. The CDR3 DNA reads TGTGCCAGCAGCGAACCAGCCATTGGGACTAGCACTAGCACAGATACGCAGTATTTT.

This clonotype has only a few counts. The chain has TRBV6-1 and TRBJ1-5; no firm D call. Trimming cost V 4 bases and J 11 bases, with 21 bases left between them. CDR1 and CDR2 from the germline V gene are MNHNS and SASEGT. The CDR3 has 15 residues. This CDR3 is CASSVLGRTQESQHF. DNA for the CDR3: TGTGCCAGCAGTGTTCTAGGGCGGACCCAAGAGTCCCAGCATTTT.

This clonotype was seen more than once but under ten times. This rearrangement joins TRBV3-1 to TRBJ2-1, with 7 nucleotides matching TRBD2. Germline values: CDR1 LGHDT, CDR2 YNNKEL (reference sequence). Trimming took 8 bases from V and 2 from J; bases not matched to a gene: 12. CDR3 length: 16 amino acids. CDR3 sequence (DNA): TGTGCCAGCGTGAGGCTAGCGGCTTCAACCTACAATGAGCAGTTCTTC. Protein: CASVRLAASTYNEQFF.

J is TRBJ2-7 and V is TRBV20-1; D perhaps matches TRBD1 (6 bases). CDR1 is DFQATT, CDR2 SNEGSKA, per germline (reference sequence). The CDR3 length is 13 residues. V was clipped by 5 bases and J by 2 bases, with 13 bases between them. The CDR3 sequence is CSAAPGHPYEQYF. The CDR3 nucleotides are TGCAGTGCTGCCCCGGGACACCCCTACGAGCAGTACTTC.

This clonotype was counted a few times. An end of the junction differs from the germline gene, which may be a read error. V usage is TRBV4-1 and J usage is TRBJ2-4; unclear D gene. Germline V gives CDR1 MGHRA, CDR2 YSYEKL. CDR3 length equals 17 residues. CDR3 residues: CASSQGMGAGAENIQYF. CDR3 nucleotide sequence: TGCGCCAGCAGCCAGGGGATGGGTGCAGGAGCCGAAAACATTCAGTACTTC.

The sample holds many counts of this clonotype. V usage is TRBV7-2 and J usage is TRBJ2-5, with a weak D call TRBD1 (6 bases). Trimming took 4 bases from V and 1 from J, leaving 10 bases between them. The CDR3 consists of 14 residues. Germline CDR1 reads SGHTA; CDR2 reads FQGNSA. This CDR3 is CASSWQGSQETQYF. As DNA, the CDR3 is TGTGCCAGCAGCTGGCAGGGGTCCCAAGAGACCCAGTACTTC.

Remarks on this clonotype: Germline is not matched at one junction end, which may reflect a read error. The chain combines TRBV12-3 or TRBV12-4 with TRBJ2-3; perhaps TRBD2 as D (6 bases). CDR3 size: 15 residues. In nucleotides, the CDR3 is TGTGCCAGCATGTACGGCGGGGTGGTAACAGATGCGCAGTATTTT. Its translation: CASMYGGVVTDAQYF.